This T cell receptor (beta chain) was captured by sequencing in a study of T cells after yellow fever vaccination. Study findings and constraints: Weaker, the secondary response had a peak occurring faster, on day 5 versus 15. From the bulk population, abundant clonotypes could contaminate and appear within FACS-sorted repertoires.

TCRdb ran MiXCR on the 5' RACE reads and lists one entry per CDR3 protein. Among 400,000 or so distinct CDR3 sequences, 6.2% were seen once, and the ten largest hold approximately 16%. Notes on this clonotype: Its specificity is not known.

V lost 3 bases and J lost 0, with 12 bases in between. Germline values: CDR1 DFQATT, CDR2 SNEGSKA (reference sequence). CDR3 length: 15 amino acids. Sequences were derived from PBMCs, sampled 5 days after the yellow fever booster vaccination. The chain is built from TRBV20-1 and TRBJ2-1; no reliable D call. The TCR sequence derives from a young man who received the YFV17D yellow fever vaccine. The CDR3 loop reads CSASESLSSYNEQFF. The CDR3 DNA follows: TGCAGTGCTAGCGAGTCCCTGAGCTCCTACAATGAGCAGTTCTTC.